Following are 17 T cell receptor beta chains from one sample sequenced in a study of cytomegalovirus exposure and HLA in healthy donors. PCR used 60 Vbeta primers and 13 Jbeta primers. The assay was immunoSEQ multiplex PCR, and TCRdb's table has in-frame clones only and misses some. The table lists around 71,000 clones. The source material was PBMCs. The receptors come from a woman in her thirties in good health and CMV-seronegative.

CDR3 in DNA: TGTGCCAGTAGCTTCCGGGACAGGGAATACATTCAGTACTTC. This translates into CASSFRDREYIQYF. The V call is TRBV19, the J call TRBJ2-4; 9 nucleotides agree with TRBD1. The V and J ends lost 6 bases and 8 bases, in that order; junction bases with no gene match: 8. Germline lookup yields CDR1 LNHDA and CDR2 SQIVND (reference sequence). There are 14 residues in the CDR3. Looking up the rest from reference TRBV19 and TRBJ2-4 gives the full variable domain: DGGITQSPKYLFRKEGQNVTLSCEQNLNHDAMYWYRQDPGQGLRLIYYSQIVNDFQKGDIAEGYSVSREKKESFPLTVTSAQKNPTAFYLCASSFRDREYIQYFGAGTRLSVL.

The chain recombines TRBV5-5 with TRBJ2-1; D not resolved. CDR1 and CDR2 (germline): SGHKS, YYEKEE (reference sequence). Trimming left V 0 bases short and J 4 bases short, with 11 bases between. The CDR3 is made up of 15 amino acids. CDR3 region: CASSLDIYNYNEQFF. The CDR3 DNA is TGTGCCAGCAGCTTGGACATTTACAATTACAATGAGCAGTTCTTC. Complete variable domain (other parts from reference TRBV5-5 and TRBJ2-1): DAGVTQSPTHLIKTRGQQVTLRCSPISGHKSVSWYQQVLGQGPQFIFQYYEKEERGRGNFPDRFSARQFPNYSSELNVNALLLGDSALYLCASSLDIYNYNEQFFGPGTRLTVL.

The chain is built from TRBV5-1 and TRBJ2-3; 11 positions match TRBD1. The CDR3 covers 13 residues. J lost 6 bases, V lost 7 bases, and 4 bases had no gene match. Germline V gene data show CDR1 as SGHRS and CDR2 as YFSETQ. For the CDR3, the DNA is TGCGCCAGCGGACAGGGGGCGGCGGATACGCAGTATTTT. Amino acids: CASGQGAADTQYF. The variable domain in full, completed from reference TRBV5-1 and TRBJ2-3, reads KAGVTQTPRYLIKTRGQQVTLSCSPISGHRSVSWYQQTPGQGLQFLFEYFSETQRNKGNFPGRFSGRQFSNSRSEMNVSTLELGDSALYLCASGQGAADTQYFGPGTRLTVL.

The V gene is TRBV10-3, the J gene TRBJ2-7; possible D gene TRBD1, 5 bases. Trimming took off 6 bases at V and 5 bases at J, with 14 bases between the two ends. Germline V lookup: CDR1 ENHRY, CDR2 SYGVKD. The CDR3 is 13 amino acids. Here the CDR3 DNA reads TGTGCCATCAGCTCTGGGGCCGGGCACGAGCAGTACTTC. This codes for CAISSGAGHEQYF.

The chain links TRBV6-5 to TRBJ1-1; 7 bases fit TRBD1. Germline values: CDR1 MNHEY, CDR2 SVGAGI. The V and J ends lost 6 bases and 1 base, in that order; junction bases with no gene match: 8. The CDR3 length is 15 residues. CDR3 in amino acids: CASRRQGRGNTEAFF. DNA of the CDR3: TGTGCCAGCAGGAGACAGGGTCGGGGGAACACTGAAGCTTTCTTT.

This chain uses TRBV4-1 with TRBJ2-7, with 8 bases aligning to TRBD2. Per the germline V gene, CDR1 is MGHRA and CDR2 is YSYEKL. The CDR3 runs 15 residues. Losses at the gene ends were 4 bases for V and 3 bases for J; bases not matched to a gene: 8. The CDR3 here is CASSLSAGLVYEQYF. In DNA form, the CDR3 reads TGCGCCAGCAGCCTATCGGCGGGACTAGTCTACGAGCAGTACTTC.

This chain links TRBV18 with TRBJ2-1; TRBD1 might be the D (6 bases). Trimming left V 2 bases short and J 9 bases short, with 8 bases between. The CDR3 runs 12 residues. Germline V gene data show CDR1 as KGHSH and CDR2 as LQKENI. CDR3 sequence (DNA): TGTGCCAGCTCACCAGGGGGCGGTGAGCAGTTCTTC. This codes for CASSPGGGEQFF.

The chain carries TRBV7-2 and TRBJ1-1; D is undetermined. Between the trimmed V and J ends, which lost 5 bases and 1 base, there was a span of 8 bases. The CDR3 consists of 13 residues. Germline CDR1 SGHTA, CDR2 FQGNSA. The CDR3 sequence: CASSPLGNTEAFF. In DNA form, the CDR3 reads TGTGCCAGCAGCCCCCTCGGGAACACTGAAGCTTTCTTT.

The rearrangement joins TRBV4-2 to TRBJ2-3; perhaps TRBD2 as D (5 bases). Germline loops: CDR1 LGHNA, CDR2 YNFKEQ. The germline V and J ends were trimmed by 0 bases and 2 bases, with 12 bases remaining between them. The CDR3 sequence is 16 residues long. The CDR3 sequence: CASSQDGPSNTDTQYF. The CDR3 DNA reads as TGTGCCAGCAGCCAAGATGGCCCTAGCAACACAGATACGCAGTATTTT.

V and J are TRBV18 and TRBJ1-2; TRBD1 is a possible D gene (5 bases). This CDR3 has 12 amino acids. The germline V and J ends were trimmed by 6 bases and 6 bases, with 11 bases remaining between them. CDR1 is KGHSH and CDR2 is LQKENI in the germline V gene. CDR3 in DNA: TGTGCCAGCTCGAGCCCGGGGGATGGCTACACCTTC. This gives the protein CASSSPGDGYTF.

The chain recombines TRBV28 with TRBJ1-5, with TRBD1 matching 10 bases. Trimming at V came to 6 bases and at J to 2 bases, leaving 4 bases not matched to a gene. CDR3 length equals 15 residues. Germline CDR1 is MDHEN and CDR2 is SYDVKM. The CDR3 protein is CASSPGTGGNQPQHF. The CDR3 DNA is TGTGCCAGCAGCCCCGGGACAGGGGGCAATCAGCCCCAGCATTTT.

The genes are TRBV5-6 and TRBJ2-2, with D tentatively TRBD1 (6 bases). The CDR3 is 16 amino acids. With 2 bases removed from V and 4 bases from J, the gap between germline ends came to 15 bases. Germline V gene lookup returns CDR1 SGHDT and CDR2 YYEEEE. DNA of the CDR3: TGTGCCAGCAGCTTATTTCGGGACACCTTCACCGGGGAGCTGTTTTTT. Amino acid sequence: CASSLFRDTFTGELFF.

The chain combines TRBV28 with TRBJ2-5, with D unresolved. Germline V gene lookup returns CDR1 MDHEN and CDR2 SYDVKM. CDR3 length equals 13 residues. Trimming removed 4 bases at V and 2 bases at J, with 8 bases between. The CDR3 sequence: CASSYPGQETQYF. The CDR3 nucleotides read TGTGCCAGCAGTTATCCGGGTCAAGAGACCCAGTACTTC.

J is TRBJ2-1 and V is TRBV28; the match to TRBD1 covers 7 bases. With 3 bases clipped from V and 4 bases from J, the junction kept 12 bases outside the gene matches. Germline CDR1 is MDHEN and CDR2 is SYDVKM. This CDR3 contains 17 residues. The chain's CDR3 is CASSFDRAYSKYNEQFF. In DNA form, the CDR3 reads TGTGCCAGCAGTTTTGACAGGGCTTACTCGAAGTACAATGAGCAGTTCTTC.

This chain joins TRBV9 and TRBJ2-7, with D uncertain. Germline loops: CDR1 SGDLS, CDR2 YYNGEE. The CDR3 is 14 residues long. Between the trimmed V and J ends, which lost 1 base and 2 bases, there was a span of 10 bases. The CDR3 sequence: CASSVTDDPYEQYF. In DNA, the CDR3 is TGTGCCAGCAGCGTAACAGATGATCCCTACGAGCAGTACTTC. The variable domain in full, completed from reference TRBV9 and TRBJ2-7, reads DSGVTQTPKHLITATGQRVTLRCSPRSGDLSVYWYQQSLDQGLQFLIQYYNGEERAKGNILERFSAQQFPDLHSELNLSSLELGDSALYFCASSVTDDPYEQYFGPGTRLTVT.

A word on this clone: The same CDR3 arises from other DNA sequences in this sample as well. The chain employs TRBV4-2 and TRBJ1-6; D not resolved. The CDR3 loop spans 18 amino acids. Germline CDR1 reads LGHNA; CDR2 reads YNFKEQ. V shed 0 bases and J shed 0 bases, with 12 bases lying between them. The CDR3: CASSQDPLGSSYNSPLHF. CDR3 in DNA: TGTGCCAGCAGCCAAGACCCGTTAGGGAGCTCCTATAATTCACCCCTCCACTTT.

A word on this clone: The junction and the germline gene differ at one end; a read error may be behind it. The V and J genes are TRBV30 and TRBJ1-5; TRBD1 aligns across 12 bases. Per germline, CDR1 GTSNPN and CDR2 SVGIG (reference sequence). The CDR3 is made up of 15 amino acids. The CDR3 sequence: CTWTAGTGGFQPQHF. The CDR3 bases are TGTACCTGGACCGCCGGGACAGGGGGCTTTCAGCCCCAGCATTTT.